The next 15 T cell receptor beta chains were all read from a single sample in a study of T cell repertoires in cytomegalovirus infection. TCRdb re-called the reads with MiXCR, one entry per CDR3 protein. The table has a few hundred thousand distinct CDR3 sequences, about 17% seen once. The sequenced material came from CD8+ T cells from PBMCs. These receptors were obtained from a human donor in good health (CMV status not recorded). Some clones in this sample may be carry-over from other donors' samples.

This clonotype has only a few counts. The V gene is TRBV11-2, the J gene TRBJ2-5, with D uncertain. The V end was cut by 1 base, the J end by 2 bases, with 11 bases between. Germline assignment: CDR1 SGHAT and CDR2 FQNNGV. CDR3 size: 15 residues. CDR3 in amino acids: CASSLGPMGQETQYF. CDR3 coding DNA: TGTGCCAGCAGCTTAGGACCGATGGGGCAAGAGACCCAGTACTTC. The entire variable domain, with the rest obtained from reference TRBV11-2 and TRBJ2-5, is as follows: EAGVAQSPRYKIIEKRQSVAFWCNPISGHATLYWYQQILGQGPKLLIQFQNNGVVDDSQLPKDRFSAERLKGVDSTLKIQPAKLEDSAVYLCASSLGPMGQETQYFGPGTRLLVL.

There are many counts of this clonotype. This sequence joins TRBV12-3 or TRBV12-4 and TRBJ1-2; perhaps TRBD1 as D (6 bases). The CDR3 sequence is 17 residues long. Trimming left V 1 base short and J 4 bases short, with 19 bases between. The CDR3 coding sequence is TGTGCCAGCAGTTTAGTGGGGATCTGGGACAACGGCTATGGCTACACCTTC. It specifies CASSLVGIWDNGYGYTF.

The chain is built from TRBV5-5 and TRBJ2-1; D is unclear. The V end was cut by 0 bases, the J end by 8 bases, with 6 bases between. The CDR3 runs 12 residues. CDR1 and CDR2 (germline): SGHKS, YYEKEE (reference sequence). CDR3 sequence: CASSLDRHEQFF. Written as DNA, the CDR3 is TGTGCCAGCAGCTTGGACAGACATGAGCAGTTCTTC. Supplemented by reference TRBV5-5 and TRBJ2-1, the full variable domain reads DAGVTQSPTHLIKTRGQQVTLRCSPISGHKSVSWYQQVLGQGPQFIFQYYEKEERGRGNFPDRFSARQFPNYSSELNVNALLLGDSALYLCASSLDRHEQFFGPGTRLTVL.

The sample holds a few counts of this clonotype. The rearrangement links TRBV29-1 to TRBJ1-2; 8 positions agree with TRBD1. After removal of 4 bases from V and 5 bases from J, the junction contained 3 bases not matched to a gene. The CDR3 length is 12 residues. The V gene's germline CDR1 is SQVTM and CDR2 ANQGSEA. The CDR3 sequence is CSVAGGLYGYTF. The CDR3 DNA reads TGCAGCGTTGCAGGGGGCTTGTATGGCTACACCTTC. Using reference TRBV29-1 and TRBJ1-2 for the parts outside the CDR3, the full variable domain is SAVISQKPSRDICQRGTSLTIQCQVDSQVTMMFWYRQQPGQSLTLIATANQGSEATYESGFVIDKFPISRPNLTFSTLTVSNMSPEDSSIYLCSVAGGLYGYTFGSGTRLTVV.

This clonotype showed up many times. In DNA form, the CDR3 reads TGTGCCAGCAGCTTGGGGACAGGGGGTGACCCCTACGAGCAGTACTTC. Its translation: CASSLGTGGDPYEQYF. The rearrangement joins TRBV7-9 to TRBJ2-7; 11 nucleotides agree with TRBD1. The germline gives CDR1 SEHNR, CDR2 FQNEAQ (reference sequence). V was clipped by 3 bases and J by 2 bases; unmatched bases: 6. The CDR3 is 16 residues long.

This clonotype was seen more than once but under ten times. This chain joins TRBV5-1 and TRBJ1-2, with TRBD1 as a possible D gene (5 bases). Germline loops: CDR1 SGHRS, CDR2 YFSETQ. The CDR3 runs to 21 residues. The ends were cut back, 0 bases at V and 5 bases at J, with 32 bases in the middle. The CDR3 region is CASSLDQTVGSLRMETYGYTF. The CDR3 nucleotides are TGCGCCAGCAGCTTGGATCAGACAGTAGGTTCCCTACGAATGGAAACTTATGGCTACACCTTC. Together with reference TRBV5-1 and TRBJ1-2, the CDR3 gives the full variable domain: KAGVTQTPRYLIKTRGQQVTLSCSPISGHRSVSWYQQTPGQGLQFLFEYFSETQRNKGNFPGRFSGRQFSNSRSEMNVSTLELGDSALYLCASSLDQTVGSLRMETYGYTFGSGTRLTVV.

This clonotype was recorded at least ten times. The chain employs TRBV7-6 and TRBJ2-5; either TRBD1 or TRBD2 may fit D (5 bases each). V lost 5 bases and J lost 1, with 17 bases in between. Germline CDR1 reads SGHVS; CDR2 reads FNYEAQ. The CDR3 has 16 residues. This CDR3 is CASSNRDRYLQETQYF. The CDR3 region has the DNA TGTGCCAGCAGCAACCGGGACCGCTATCTCCAAGAGACCCAGTACTTC. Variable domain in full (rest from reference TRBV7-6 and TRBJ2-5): GAGVSQSPRYKVTKRGQDVALRCDPISGHVSLYWYRQALGQGPEFLTYFNYEAQQDKSGLPNDRFSAERPEGSISTLTIQRTEQRDSAMYRCASSNRDRYLQETQYFGPGTRLLVL.

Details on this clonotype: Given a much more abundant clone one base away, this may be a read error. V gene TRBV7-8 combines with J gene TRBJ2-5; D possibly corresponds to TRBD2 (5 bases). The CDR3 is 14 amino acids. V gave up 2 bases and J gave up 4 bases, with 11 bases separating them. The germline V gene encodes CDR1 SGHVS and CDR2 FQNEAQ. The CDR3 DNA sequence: TGTGCCAGCAGCTTATGGGAGTACCGAGAGACCCAGTACTTC. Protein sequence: CASSLWEYRETQYF.

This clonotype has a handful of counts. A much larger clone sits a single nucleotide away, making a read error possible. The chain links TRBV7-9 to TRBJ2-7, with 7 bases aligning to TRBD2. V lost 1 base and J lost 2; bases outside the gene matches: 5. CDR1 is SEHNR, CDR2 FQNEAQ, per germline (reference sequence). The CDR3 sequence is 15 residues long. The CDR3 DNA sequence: TGTGCCAGCAGCTTAGAAGCGGGGCCCCCCTACGAGCAGTACTTC. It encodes CASSLEAGPPYEQYF.

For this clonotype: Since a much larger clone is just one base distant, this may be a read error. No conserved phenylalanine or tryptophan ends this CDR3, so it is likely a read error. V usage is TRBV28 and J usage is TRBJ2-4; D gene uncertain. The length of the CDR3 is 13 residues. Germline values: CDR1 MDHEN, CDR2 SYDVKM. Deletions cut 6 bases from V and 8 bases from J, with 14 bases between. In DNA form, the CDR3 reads TGTGCCAGCAGCCCCGTTGACCAAGACATTCAGTACTTA. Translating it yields CASSPVDQDIQYL.

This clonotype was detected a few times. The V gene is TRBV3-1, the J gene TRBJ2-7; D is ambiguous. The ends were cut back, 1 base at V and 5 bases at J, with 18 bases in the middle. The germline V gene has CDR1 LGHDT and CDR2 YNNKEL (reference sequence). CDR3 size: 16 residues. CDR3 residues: CASSQVSAASFDEQYF. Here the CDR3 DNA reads TGTGCCAGCAGCCAAGTCTCTGCGGCGTCGTTTGACGAGCAGTACTTC.

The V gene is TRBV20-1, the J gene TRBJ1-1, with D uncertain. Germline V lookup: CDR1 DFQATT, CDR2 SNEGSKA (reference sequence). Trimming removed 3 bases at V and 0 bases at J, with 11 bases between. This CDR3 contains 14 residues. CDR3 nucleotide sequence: TGCAGTGCTAGTTTGCGTCATATGAACACTGAAGCTTTCTTT. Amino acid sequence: CSASLRHMNTEAFF.

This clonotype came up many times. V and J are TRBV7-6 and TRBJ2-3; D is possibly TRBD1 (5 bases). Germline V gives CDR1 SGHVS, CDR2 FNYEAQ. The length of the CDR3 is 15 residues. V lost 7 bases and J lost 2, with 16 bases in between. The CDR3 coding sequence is TGTGCCAGCACCCCCTTGGACACAAACACAGATACGCAGTATTTT. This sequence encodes CASTPLDTNTDTQYF.

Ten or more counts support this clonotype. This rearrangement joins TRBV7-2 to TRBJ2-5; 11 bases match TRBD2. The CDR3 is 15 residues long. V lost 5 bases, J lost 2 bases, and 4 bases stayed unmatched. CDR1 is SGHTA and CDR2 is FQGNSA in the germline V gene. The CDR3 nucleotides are TGTGCCAGCAGCACGGGACTAGCGGCTCAAGAGACCCAGTACTTC. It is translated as CASSTGLAAQETQYF.

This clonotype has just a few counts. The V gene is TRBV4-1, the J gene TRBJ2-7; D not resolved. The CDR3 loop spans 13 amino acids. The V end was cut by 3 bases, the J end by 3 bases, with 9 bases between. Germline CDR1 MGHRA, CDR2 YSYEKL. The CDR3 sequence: CASSQGMIYEQYF. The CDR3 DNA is TGCGCCAGCAGCCAGGGGATGATCTACGAGCAGTACTTC.